The 30 T cell receptor beta chains given below trace back to one sample, sequenced in a study of blood T cells in healthy people across ages. A second PCR of about 6 to 11 cycles used a sample-barcoded 5' primer and a J-beta primer mix. A single record per CDR3 protein comes from TCRdb applying MiXCR to the 5' RACE reads. The sample contains over 500,000 distinct CDR3 sequences, over 40% of which appear only once. Sample: blood. Receptors were obtained from an elderly woman in good health.

This clonotype appeared a few times. The chain has TRBV28 and TRBJ2-2; tentatively, D is TRBD1 or TRBD2 (6 bases each). The CDR3 loop spans 17 amino acids. CDR1 and CDR2 from the germline V gene are MDHEN and SYDVKM. Trimming left V 4 bases short and J 3 bases short, with 18 bases between. The CDR3 spells CASSSKLLGGHTGELFF. The CDR3 nucleotides read TGTGCCAGCAGTTCCAAGCTCCTGGGGGGCCACACCGGGGAGCTGTTTTTT.

This clonotype has at least ten counts. This rearrangement joins TRBV12-3 or TRBV12-4 to TRBJ2-4; D call uncertain. This CDR3 is 12 amino acids long. V lost 4 bases, J lost 8 bases, and 9 bases lay in between. The DNA of the CDR3 is TGTGCCAGCAGTTCCCAGAAGGACATTCAGTACTTC. The encoded protein is CASSSQKDIQYF.

J is TRBJ2-1 and V is TRBV9; the D is unclear. The germline V and J ends were trimmed by 0 bases and 10 bases, with 8 bases remaining between them. CDR1 SGDLS and CDR2 YYNGEE come from the germline V gene. The CDR3 spans 12 residues. CDR3 sequence reads: CASSVADGEQFF. CDR3 DNA: TGTGCCAGCAGCGTAGCTGACGGAGAGCAGTTCTTC.

The rearrangement links TRBV12-3 or TRBV12-4 to TRBJ1-6; a possible D gene is TRBD1 (6 bases). The CDR3 covers 13 residues. V lost 2 bases and J lost 7, with 6 bases in between. CDR3 protein: CASSLTGNSPLHF. The CDR3 DNA sequence: TGTGCCAGCAGTTTAACAGGGAATTCACCCCTCCACTTT.

J is TRBJ2-2 and V is TRBV29-1; 7 nucleotides align to TRBD1. V was clipped by 7 bases and J by 6 bases; unmatched bases: 11. This CDR3 has 14 amino acids. Germline V CDR1 and CDR2: SQVTM, ANQGSEA. CDR3 sequence (DNA): TGCAGCGCAGCCGGGACAGTACCCTCCGGGGAGCTGTTTTTT. Residues: CSAAGTVPSGELFF.

The table lists this clonotype with a few counts. V usage is TRBV3-1 and J usage is TRBJ2-3, with 9 bases that match TRBD2. The V and J ends lost 3 bases and 6 bases, in that order; junction bases with no gene match: 4. This CDR3 spans 14 amino acids. Germline CDR1 and CDR2: LGHDT and YNNKEL (reference sequence). The CDR3 DNA is TGTGCCAGCAGCCAGGGGACTAGCCCCGATACGCAGTATTTT. Its translation: CASSQGTSPDTQYF.

This clonotype was seen at least ten times. In DNA form, the CDR3 reads TGTGCCAGCAGCCAAGACTCGGGGGACAATGAAAAACTGTTTTTT. Its translation: CASSQDSGDNEKLFF. The chain links TRBV4-2 to TRBJ1-4, with D tentatively TRBD1 (5 bases). Trimming took 0 bases from V and 5 from J, leaving 10 bases between them. Germline CDR1 LGHNA, CDR2 YNFKEQ. The CDR3 runs to 15 residues.

To note about this clonotype: A clone one base away is much larger, so this may be a read error. The chain couples TRBV14 to TRBJ2-1, with D unclear. Germline CDR1 is SGHDN and CDR2 is FVKESK. The CDR3 is made up of 12 amino acids. The CDR3 sequence is CASGQERHEQFF. The CDR3 DNA follows: TGTGCCAGCGGCCAAGAGAGGCATGAGCAGTTCTTC.

As for this clonotype: This may be a read error, as it is one base from a much larger clone. This rearrangement joins TRBV7-6 to TRBJ2-3; D not certain. CDR1 is SGHVS, CDR2 FNYEAQ, per germline. This CDR3 is built from 13 residues. Here the CDR3 reads CASSPRSTDMQYF. The CDR3 DNA sequence: TGTGCCAGCAGCCCTCGGAGCACAGATATGCAGTATTTT.

The chain couples TRBV4-1 to TRBJ1-2, with 8 bases identical to TRBD1. CDR3 length: 16 residues. CDR1 MGHRA and CDR2 YSYEKL come from the germline V gene. V lost 0 bases to trimming and J lost 4 bases; unmatched junction nucleotides: 7. In nucleotides, the CDR3 is TGCGCCAGCAGCCAAGAGGAGACAGGGGCATCCTATGGCTACACCTTC. Protein product: CASSQEETGASYGYTF.

The chain joins TRBV3-1 to TRBJ2-7, with D perhaps matching TRBD1 (5 bases). The germline V gene encodes CDR1 LGHDT and CDR2 YNNKEL (reference sequence). V was pared by 2 bases and J by 1 base, with 12 bases between. CDR3 length: 15 amino acids. The CDR3 loop reads CASSQPQGVSYEQYF. The DNA of the CDR3 is TGTGCCAGCAGCCAACCGCAGGGCGTGTCCTACGAGCAGTACTTC.

On this clonotype itself: Sequence at one end of the junction differs from germline and may be a read error. The J gene is TRBJ1-5, the V gene TRBV3-1; D remains ambiguous. Germline assignment: CDR1 LGHDT and CDR2 YNNKEL (reference sequence). The CDR3 loop spans 13 amino acids. CDR3 coding DNA: TGTGCCAGCAGCCGAGGAGACAATCAGCCCCGGCATTTT. Amino acid sequence: CASSRGDNQPRHF.

This sequence joins TRBV29-1 and TRBJ2-1; D might be TRBD1 (5 bases). The J call may be wrong; the DNA end is better matched by TRBJ2-7. The CDR3 loop spans 15 amino acids. Germline-derived CDR1 and CDR2 are SQVTM and ANQGSEA. This chain's CDR3 is CSVVGLGHQENEQYF. CDR3 DNA: TGCAGCGTTGTAGGATTAGGACACCAAGAGAATGAGCAGTACTTC.

This clonotype was seen at least ten times. The V gene is TRBV12-3 or TRBV12-4, the J gene TRBJ2-5; D unresolved. V was trimmed by 6 bases and J by 7 bases, leaving 9 bases between them. The CDR3 loop spans 11 amino acids. This chain's CDR3 is CASRVKATQYF. Written as DNA, the CDR3 is TGTGCCAGCAGAGTAAAGGCGACCCAGTACTTC.

V gene TRBV12-3 or TRBV12-4 combines with J gene TRBJ1-1; TRBD1 aligns across 8 bases. The CDR3 is 11 residues long. The junction had 8 bases not matched to a gene; V was cut back by 11 bases and J by 9 bases. The CDR3 bases are TGTGCCTCACAGGGGGGCGGAAAAGCTTTCTTT. Translating gives CASQGGGKAFF.

The gene calls are TRBV7-3 and TRBJ2-3, with 8 bases aligning to TRBD1. With V trimmed by 3 bases and J by 7 bases, 12 bases remained unmatched. This CDR3 contains 16 residues. Germline CDR1 SGHTA, CDR2 FQGTGA. The CDR3 loop reads CASSLVGQGGMNTQYF. In DNA, the CDR3 is TGTGCCAGCAGCTTGGTCGGACAGGGTGGAATGAATACGCAGTATTTT.

In this sample, this clonotype turned up many times. The rearrangement joins TRBV19 to TRBJ2-1; TRBD2 might be the D (6 bases). CDR1 is LNHDA and CDR2 is SQIVND in the germline V gene (reference sequence). Trimming removed 8 bases from V and 6 bases from J, with 11 bases in between. The CDR3 extends over 12 amino acids. CDR3 in amino acids: CASAQLANEQFF. The CDR3 DNA sequence: TGTGCCAGTGCCCAACTAGCCAATGAGCAGTTCTTC.

This clonotype was picked up many times. The chain recombines TRBV5-1 with TRBJ2-1, with D possibly matching TRBD1 (7 bases). This CDR3 has 13 residues. Looked up from germline, CDR1 is SGHRS and CDR2 is YFSETQ. Trimming left V 4 bases short and J 5 bases short, with 10 bases between. CDR3 bases: TGCGCCAGCAGCGCGGGACAGAACAATGAGCAGTTCTTC. This sequence encodes CASSAGQNNEQFF.

This clonotype has just a few counts. J is TRBJ2-1 and V is TRBV6-5; TRBD2 aligns across 9 bases. V shed 2 bases, J shed 2 bases, and the junction held 16 bases outside the gene matches. This CDR3 is 20 amino acids long. The V gene's germline CDR1 is MNHEY and CDR2 SVGAGI. CDR3 amino acids: CASSYPWGSGSARAYNEQFF. The CDR3 DNA follows: TGTGCCAGCAGTTACCCTTGGGGTAGCGGGAGTGCCCGGGCCTACAATGAGCAGTTCTTC.

This chain connects TRBV15 to TRBJ2-3; D is unresolved. The CDR3 is 14 amino acids. CDR1 is LNHNV and CDR2 is YYDKDF in the germline V gene (reference sequence). The V and J ends lost 0 bases and 3 bases respectively, with 7 bases between them. Here the CDR3 reads CATSRDATTDTQYF. CDR3 in DNA: TGTGCCACCAGCAGAGATGCCACGACAGATACGCAGTATTTT.

The rearrangement joins TRBV20-1 to TRBJ2-1; 9 nucleotides align to TRBD2. J was trimmed by 7 bases and V by 6 bases; bases with no gene match: 10. The germline CDR1 and CDR2 sequences are DFQATT and SNEGSKA (reference sequence). This CDR3 comprises 14 residues. The DNA of the CDR3 is TGCAGTGCCCCCCGGCGGGGGGGCGTAAATGAGCAGTTCTTC. The encoded protein is CSAPRRGGVNEQFF.

The genes are TRBV20-1 and TRBJ2-3; TRBD2 agrees at 8 bases. This CDR3 is built from 15 residues. Germline loops: CDR1 DFQATT, CDR2 SNEGSKA (reference sequence). With V trimmed by 6 bases and J by 7 bases, 15 bases remained unmatched. The CDR3 bases are TGCAGTGCCCATAGGAACCCGGGAGGGGGGAATACGCAGTATTTT. It specifies CSAHRNPGGGNTQYF.

V usage is TRBV6-2 or TRBV6-3 and J usage is TRBJ2-7; D possibly corresponds to TRBD2 (5 bases). Germline CDR1 is MNHEY and CDR2 is SVGEGT. V was trimmed by 0 bases and J by 3 bases, leaving 15 bases between them. This CDR3 is built from 16 residues. The CDR3 here is CASSYSGPPSLYEQYF. The CDR3 coding sequence is TGTGCCAGCAGTTACTCCGGGCCCCCTAGCCTCTACGAGCAGTACTTC.

This clonotype was seen ten or more times. The chain links TRBV12-3 or TRBV12-4 to TRBJ2-1, with D unclear. This CDR3 contains 15 residues. V lost 1 base, J lost 2 bases, and 9 bases lay in between. The CDR3 sequence is CASSLGGSAYNEQFF. The CDR3, as DNA: TGTGCCAGCAGTTTAGGAGGAAGTGCCTACAATGAGCAGTTCTTC.

The J gene is TRBJ1-1, the V gene TRBV5-6; tentatively, D is TRBD1 (6 bases). This CDR3 is 11 amino acids long. Germline V gives CDR1 SGHDT, CDR2 YYEEEE. Between the trimmed V and J ends, which lost 2 bases and 8 bases, there was a span of 7 bases. This chain's CDR3 is CASSFGQEAFF. The CDR3 DNA is TGTGCCAGCAGCTTCGGACAGGAAGCTTTCTTT. The whole variable domain, filled in from reference TRBV5-6 and TRBJ1-1, reads DAGVTQSPTHLIKTRGQQVTLRCSPKSGHDTVSWYQQALGQGPQFIFQYYEEEERQRGNFPDRFSGHQFPNYSSELNVNALLLGDSALYLCASSFGQEAFFGQGTRLTVV.

This chain connects TRBV6-2 or TRBV6-3 to TRBJ2-5; 13 bases are shared with TRBD2. The length of the CDR3 is 16 residues. V lost 5 bases to trimming and J lost 3 bases; unmatched junction nucleotides: 6. CDR1 is MNHEY and CDR2 is SVGEGT in the germline V gene. The CDR3 DNA sequence: TGTGCCAGCAGTCCACGCGGACTAGCGGGAGAAGAGACCCAGTACTTC. Protein product: CASSPRGLAGEETQYF.

The rearrangement joins TRBV13 to TRBJ2-3; 7 positions agree with TRBD2. CDR3 size: 15 residues. After removal of 7 bases from V and 6 bases from J, the junction contained 13 bases not matched to a gene. From germline, CDR1 is PRHDT and CDR2 FYEKMQ (reference sequence). Written as DNA, the CDR3 is TGTGCCAGCACCCTTTCTAGCGGAGGTGGGGATACGCAGTATTTT. Translating it yields CASTLSSGGGDTQYF.

Concerning this clonotype: A single base separates this from a much larger clone, so it may be a read error. The chain couples TRBV6-5 to TRBJ1-2, with TRBD1 matching over 10 bases. The germline gives CDR1 MNHEY, CDR2 SVGAGI. This CDR3 spans 14 amino acids. The CDR3 DNA reads as TGTGCCAACAGTGCGCCCGGGACAGGGGTTGGCTACACCTTC. It specifies CANSAPGTGVGYTF.

This clonotype was counted at least ten times. V is TRBV2 and J is TRBJ2-1; D possibly corresponds to TRBD2 (5 bases). CDR1 and CDR2 (germline): SNHLY, FYNNEI. The CDR3 length is 13 residues. Trimming cost V 7 bases and J 6 bases, with 13 bases left between them. The CDR3 protein is CASKLDGLNEQFF. As DNA, the CDR3 is TGTGCCAGCAAACTAGATGGTCTCAATGAGCAGTTCTTC.

This clonotype showed up many times. The V call is TRBV12-3 or TRBV12-4, the J call TRBJ2-3; D call uncertain. V was shortened by 5 bases and J by 5 bases, with 17 bases between the two germline ends. The CDR3 loop spans 15 amino acids. CDR3: CASSLDAYPEDTQYF. The CDR3 coding sequence is TGTGCCAGCAGTCTGGACGCTTATCCGGAAGATACGCAGTATTTT.